The 31 T cell receptor beta chains below were found in one sample sequenced in a study of Graves' ophthalmopathy and Graves' hyperthyroidism. TCR beta CDR3 regions were amplified from RNA transcripts. The authors performed first-round RT-PCR with HTBI primers and then a second-round multiplex PCR. TCRdb recomputed calls from the multiplex PCR reads with MiXCR, one row per CDR3 protein. The sample carries around 340,000 distinct CDR3 sequences, roughly 15% recorded once. Material: peripheral blood. Receptors were obtained from an adult man with Graves' ophthalmopathy.

This clonotype was detected ten times or more. This chain uses TRBV7-8 with TRBJ2-5; TRBD2 agrees at 9 bases. Germline V gene data show CDR1 as SGHVS and CDR2 as FQNEAQ. The CDR3 is made up of 17 amino acids. V trimming: 1 base; J trimming: 5 bases; junction bases outside the gene matches: 11. In DNA, the CDR3 is TGTGCCAGCAGCTTAGTAACTCAGCGGGGGGCCGGGGAGACCCAGTACTTC. It yields the protein CASSLVTQRGAGETQYF.

The table lists this clonotype with many counts. The CDR3 loop reads CAGGRQGGTEAFF. CDR3 DNA: TGTGCCGGAGGGCGGCAGGGAGGGACTGAAGCTTTCTTT. J is TRBJ1-1 and V is TRBV30, with a weak D call TRBD1 (5 bases). The V end lost 8 bases, the J end lost 5 bases, and 18 bases lay between the germline ends. CDR1 GTSNPN and CDR2 SVGIG come from the germline V gene (reference sequence). The CDR3 length is 13 residues.

This clonotype was observed at least ten times. The rearrangement joins TRBV6-5 to TRBJ2-7; tentative D call: TRBD2 (5 bases). The germline gives CDR1 MNHEY, CDR2 SVGAGI. V was pared by 2 bases and J by 0 bases, with 11 bases between. The CDR3 runs to 15 residues. The CDR3 DNA is TGTGCCAGCAGTTACGCTAGCCGTAGCTCCTACGAGCAGTACTTC. Its translation is CASSYASRSSYEQYF.

This clonotype was seen many times. The gene calls are TRBV28 and TRBJ1-1, with D possibly matching TRBD1 (5 bases). This CDR3 spans 14 amino acids. CDR1 is MDHEN and CDR2 is SYDVKM in the germline V gene. The V end was cut by 3 bases, the J end by 3 bases, with 11 bases between. For the CDR3, the DNA is TGTGCCAGCAGTTTTTCGGGACCGGACACTGAAGCTTTCTTT. Its protein is CASSFSGPDTEAFF. The full variable domain, its missing parts supplied by reference TRBV28 and TRBJ1-1, is DVKVTQSSRYLVKRTGEKVFLECVQDMDHENMFWYRQDPGLGLRLIYFSYDVKMKEKGDIPEGYSVSREKKERFSLILESASTNQTSMYLCASSFSGPDTEAFFGQGTRLTVV.

In its sample, this clonotype was seen many times. The V and J genes are TRBV10-3 and TRBJ2-5, with no clear D. Trimming cost V 4 bases and J 4 bases, with 4 bases left between them. Per germline, CDR1 ENHRY and CDR2 SYGVKD. This CDR3 comprises 11 residues. CDR3 loop: CAISVGETQYF. In nucleotides, the CDR3 is TGTGCCATCAGTGTAGGAGAGACCCAGTACTTC.

CDR3 loop: CASSLRGGNSPLHF. CDR3 coding DNA: TGTGCCAGCAGCTTAAGGGGAGGCAATTCACCCCTCCACTTT. The genes are TRBV7-2 and TRBJ1-6; D is possibly TRBD1 (5 bases). CDR1 is SGHTA and CDR2 is FQGNSA in the germline V gene. Trimming removed 2 bases from V and 7 bases from J, with 9 bases in between. The CDR3 length is 14 residues.

In this sample, this clonotype turned up many times. The rearrangement links TRBV5-1 to TRBJ2-7; 8 nucleotides agree with TRBD1. Unmatched junction bases numbered 6, after V lost 4 bases and J lost 3 bases. The CDR3 runs 14 residues. CDR1 and CDR2 from the germline V gene are SGHRS and YFSETQ. In DNA, the CDR3 is TGCGCCAGCAGCGGACAGACAGGGGTCTACGAGCAGTACTTC. Translation: CASSGQTGVYEQYF.

This clonotype was picked up many times. The chain combines TRBV20-1 with TRBJ2-7; D may be TRBD1 or TRBD2 (5 bases each). The CDR3 has 14 amino acids. Per the germline V gene, CDR1 is DFQATT and CDR2 is SNEGSKA (reference sequence). The V gene lost 4 bases and the J gene lost 2 bases, with 15 bases spanning the gap. As DNA, the CDR3 is TGCAGTGCTACGGGGCAGGGTGGACCCTACGAGCAGTACTTC. Protein: CSATGQGGPYEQYF.

In this sample, this clonotype turned up a few times. The chain has TRBV11-2 and TRBJ2-7, with TRBD2 matching 10 bases. The V gene's germline CDR1 is SGHAT and CDR2 FQNNGV. The V and J ends lost 1 base and 1 base, in that order; junction bases with no gene match: 4. The CDR3 is 16 amino acids. The CDR3 loop reads CASSLGLAGVSYEQYF. In nucleotides, the CDR3 is TGTGCCAGCAGCTTAGGTCTAGCGGGAGTTTCCTACGAGCAGTACTTC.

This clonotype was observed many times. The chain has TRBV27 and TRBJ2-2; a weak D match, TRBD2 (7 bases). The CDR3 contains 14 residues. Germline V gives CDR1 MNHEY, CDR2 SMNVEV (reference sequence). The V gene lost 7 bases and the J gene lost 4 bases, with 13 bases spanning the gap. CDR3 in amino acids: CASTPGGPTGELFF. The CDR3 DNA follows: TGTGCCAGCACGCCGGGGGGCCCCACCGGGGAGCTGTTTTTT.

This clonotype was counted at least ten times. The chain is built from TRBV4-3 and TRBJ1-1; D gene ambiguous. V lost 0 bases, J lost 5 bases, and 7 bases lay in between. The CDR3 extends over 13 amino acids. CDR1 and CDR2 (germline): LGHNA, YSLEER. The CDR3 region is CASSQDHMTEAFF. The CDR3 DNA reads as TGCGCCAGCAGCCAAGATCACATGACTGAAGCTTTCTTT.

About this clonotype itself: This may arise from a read error, as a much more abundant clone is one base away. The J gene is TRBJ1-5, the V gene TRBV6-2 or TRBV6-3; D is ambiguous. Trimming took off 7 bases at V and 2 bases at J, with 18 bases between the two ends. The CDR3 contains 16 residues. Germline V lookup: CDR1 MNHEY, CDR2 SVGEGT. The CDR3 loop is CASIPAPGSRNQPQHF. CDR3 sequence (DNA): TGTGCCAGCATCCCTGCTCCGGGGAGTCGCAATCAGCCCCAGCATTTT.

This clonotype was counted many times. The J gene is TRBJ1-1, the V gene TRBV5-1; 7 bases line up with TRBD1. The V segment lost 4 bases and the J segment 4 bases; nucleotides outside the gene matches: 10. Germline V gene data show CDR1 as SGHRS and CDR2 as YFSETQ. The CDR3 is made up of 15 amino acids. Here the CDR3 DNA reads TGCGCCAGCAGCCTTGGGGACAGTGGTTTCACTGAAGCTTTCTTT. It encodes CASSLGDSGFTEAFF.

This clonotype was recorded many times. This chain joins TRBV27 and TRBJ1-5, with D maybe TRBD1 (5 bases). Germline CDR1 is MNHEY and CDR2 is SMNVEV (reference sequence). The CDR3 sequence is 16 residues long. Trimming took off 3 bases at V and 1 base at J, with 13 bases between the two ends. The CDR3 here is CASSFSWGDSNQPQHF. Here the CDR3 DNA reads TGTGCCAGCAGTTTCTCCTGGGGGGACAGCAATCAGCCCCAGCATTTT.

This clonotype was picked up many times. This rearrangement joins TRBV19 to TRBJ1-2, with D possibly matching TRBD1 (6 bases). The CDR3 extends over 15 amino acids. Trimming took off 4 bases at V and 0 bases at J, with 12 bases between the two ends. Germline loops: CDR1 LNHDA, CDR2 SQIVND (reference sequence). The CDR3 is CASSNRQAANYGYTF. The DNA for the CDR3 is TGTGCCAGTAGTAACCGACAGGCAGCTAACTATGGCTACACCTTC.

This clonotype was counted many times. V usage is TRBV6-1 and J usage is TRBJ1-1, with D perhaps matching TRBD1 (5 bases). Between the trimmed V and J ends, which lost 6 bases and 5 bases, there was a span of 16 bases. The CDR3 is 14 residues long. Germline assignment: CDR1 MNHNS and CDR2 SASEGT. The CDR3, as DNA: TGTGCCAGCAGCCGCAGGGAGGGTATGACTGAAGCTTTCTTT. Translation: CASSRREGMTEAFF.

In its sample, this clonotype was seen many times. This chain uses TRBV15 with TRBJ2-5; 9 bases line up with TRBD2. Germline V gives CDR1 LNHNV, CDR2 YYDKDF (reference sequence). CDR3 length equals 17 residues. V was pared by 1 base and J by 1 base, with 7 bases of the junction left unmatched. For the CDR3, the DNA is TGTGCCACCAGCAGAGTTATAACTAGCGGGTTCCAAGAGACCCAGTACTTC. It codes for CATSRVITSGFQETQYF.

This clonotype has a count of ten or more. The gene calls are TRBV25-1 and TRBJ2-5; 8 bases agree with TRBD2. The CDR3 is 13 amino acids. With 6 bases clipped from V and 4 bases from J, the junction kept 4 bases outside the gene matches. The V gene's germline CDR1 is MGHDK and CDR2 SYGVNS. This chain's CDR3 is CASRLSGRETQYF. CDR3 sequence (DNA): TGTGCCAGCAGACTCAGCGGGAGAGAGACCCAGTACTTC.

Many counts were recorded for this clonotype. DNA of the CDR3: TGTGCCAGCAGTTCCGGGACAGGGTCCGGGGAGCTGTTTTTT. This translates into CASSSGTGSGELFF. The rearrangement uses TRBV27 and TRBJ2-2; 9 bases line up with TRBD1. The length of the CDR3 is 14 residues. Germline V CDR1 and CDR2: MNHEY, SMNVEV (reference sequence). With 4 bases clipped from V and 6 bases from J, the junction kept 3 bases outside the gene matches.

There are many counts of this clonotype. This chain's CDR3 is CASGQGGYGYTF. The CDR3 DNA reads as TGTGCCAGCGGGCAGGGTGGCTATGGCTACACCTTC. V and J are TRBV27 and TRBJ1-2; D possibly corresponds to TRBD1 (5 bases). The germline CDR1 and CDR2 sequences are MNHEY and SMNVEV (reference sequence). V was clipped by 8 bases and J by 4 bases, with 11 bases between them. The CDR3 has 12 residues.

V is TRBV7-9 and J is TRBJ2-7, with no clear D. Trimming removed 0 bases from V and 1 base from J, with 10 bases in between. The CDR3 has 15 amino acids. Germline values: CDR1 SEHNR, CDR2 FQNEAQ (reference sequence). Here the CDR3 reads CASSLANGFSYEQYF. CDR3 coding DNA: TGTGCCAGCAGCTTAGCGAATGGGTTTTCCTACGAGCAGTACTTC.

Ten or more counts support this clonotype. The chain joins TRBV27 to TRBJ2-7; weak D call: TRBD1 (7 bases). The V end lost 0 bases, the J end lost 4 bases, and 13 bases lay between the germline ends. This CDR3 is built from 15 residues. The germline gives CDR1 MNHEY, CDR2 SMNVEV (reference sequence). This chain's CDR3 is CASSLSPGGTYEQYF. The DNA of the CDR3 is TGTGCCAGCAGTTTATCGCCAGGGGGGACTTACGAGCAGTACTTC.

The V gene is TRBV11-1, the J gene TRBJ1-3, with TRBD1 as a possible D gene (5 bases). Deletions cut 5 bases from V and 2 bases from J, with 13 bases between. Germline CDR1 reads SGHAT; CDR2 reads FQDESV (reference sequence). This CDR3 contains 15 residues. The CDR3 DNA reads TGTGCCAGCAGCGAGCTTGGAGGGGCTGGAAACACCATATATTTT. Protein product: CASSELGGAGNTIYF.

This clonotype appeared many times. The gene calls are TRBV6-5 and TRBJ2-5; tentatively, D is TRBD1 (6 bases). Trimming took off 6 bases at V and 1 base at J, with 12 bases between the two ends. The CDR3 spans 14 residues. Germline CDR1 reads MNHEY; CDR2 reads SVGAGI. The CDR3 region has the DNA TGTGCCAGCAGCTACAGGGAGTTCCAAGAGACCCAGTACTTC. Encoded protein: CASSYREFQETQYF.

There are many counts of this clonotype. The chain joins TRBV5-6 to TRBJ1-6; a possible D gene is TRBD1 (6 bases). The CDR3 runs 14 residues. The germline V and J ends were trimmed by 2 bases and 7 bases, with 10 bases remaining between them. CDR1 is SGHDT, CDR2 YYEEEE, per germline. Here the CDR3 reads CASSFGGRNSPLHF. The CDR3 DNA reads TGTGCCAGCAGCTTTGGGGGGCGGAATTCACCCCTCCACTTT.

This chain joins TRBV20-1 and TRBJ1-2; D is possibly TRBD1 (5 bases). The germline gives CDR1 DFQATT, CDR2 SNEGSKA (reference sequence). CDR3 length equals 13 residues. Trimming stripped 5 bases from V and 0 bases from J, with 10 bases between. In nucleotides, the CDR3 is TGCAGTGCTGGGGCAGGTACTAACTATGGCTACACCTTC. Translation gives CSAGAGTNYGYTF.

The J gene is TRBJ2-2, the V gene TRBV24-1, with 7 bases fitting TRBD1. Unmatched junction bases numbered 6, after V lost 7 bases and J lost 5 bases. The CDR3 has 14 amino acids. Germline CDR1 is KGHDR and CDR2 is SFDVKD. Here the CDR3 DNA reads TGTGCCACCAGAACAGGGGTAGGAACCGGGGAGCTGTTTTTT. Encoded protein: CATRTGVGTGELFF.

This clonotype showed up many times. The chain combines TRBV30 with TRBJ2-7; D is perhaps TRBD2 (6 bases). The CDR3 has 14 amino acids. Trimming stripped 3 bases from V and 1 base from J, with 13 bases between. Looked up from germline, CDR1 is GTSNPN and CDR2 is SVGIG (reference sequence). The CDR3 nucleotides read TGTGCCTGGAGCTTGGGGGGAAGGTCCTACGAGCAGTACTTC. This sequence encodes CAWSLGGRSYEQYF.

The table lists this clonotype with many counts. V and J are TRBV12-5 and TRBJ2-5; D might be TRBD2 (6 bases). The germline V gene has CDR1 LGHNT and CDR2 FRNRAP. This CDR3 contains 14 residues. V shed 2 bases and J shed 3 bases, with 10 bases lying between them. The CDR3, as DNA: TGTGCTAGTGGTTTGTATCCGGGGGAAGAGACCCAGTACTTC. Residues: CASGLYPGEETQYF.

Ten or more counts support this clonotype. The rearrangement uses TRBV6-1 and TRBJ2-7, with unresolved D. The CDR3 is made up of 13 amino acids. Germline lookup yields CDR1 MNHNS and CDR2 SASEGT. Trimming removed 2 bases at V and 2 bases at J, with 7 bases between. In DNA form, the CDR3 reads TGTGCCAGCAGTGAAATGTGGACCTACGAGCAGTACTTC. Amino acids: CASSEMWTYEQYF.

The chain employs TRBV6-2 or TRBV6-3 and TRBJ2-6; TRBD2 matches at 7 bases. J was trimmed by 0 bases and V by 0 bases; bases with no gene match: 5. CDR1 is MNHEY, CDR2 SVGEGT, per germline. The CDR3 consists of 18 residues. The CDR3 reads CASSYSIGGGSGANVLTF. Written as DNA, the CDR3 is TGTGCCAGCAGTTACTCGATCGGCGGGGGCTCTGGGGCCAACGTCCTGACTTTC.